Listed below are T cell receptor beta chains from one sample, sequenced in a study of cytomegalovirus exposure and HLA in healthy donors. Clones were sequenced by immunoSEQ multiplex PCR, and TCRdb holds only the in-frame ones, with some missing. This sample has roughly 100,000 clones, with just under 80% found just once. Input material: PBMCs. The receptor source for this set is a woman aged 40 to 49 in good health and CMV-seronegative. CDR3s include the opening cysteine and the closing phenylalanine or tryptophan. Fields, in order: D gene, V gene, CDR3 length, J gene, clone size, CDR3 protein, CDR3 DNA. The D gene is left open where the match is weak. Rows may omit the clone size; those that give it use once, few, many or a size class.

D: NA; V: TRBV6-5; length: 12; J: TRBJ1-1; size: few; CDR3: CASSPGGAEAFF; DNA: TGTGCCAGCAGCCCCGGAGGGGCTGAAGCTTTCTTT
D: NA; V: TRBV29-1; length: 14; J: TRBJ1-1; size: NA; CDR3: CSVEGRQFNTEAFF; DNA: TGCAGCGTTGAAGGGAGACAGTTCAACACTGAAGCTTTCTTT
D: NA; V: TRBV11-2; length: 12; J: TRBJ1-2; size: NA; CDR3: CASSRDTYGYTF; DNA: TGTGCCAGCAGCCGGGACACCTATGGCTACACCTTC
D: NA; V: TRBV27; length: 13; J: TRBJ1-5; size: NA; CDR3: CASSGFQNQPQHF; DNA: TGTGCCAGCAGCGGGTTCCAAAATCAGCCCCAGCATTTT
D: TRBD1; V: TRBV29-1; length: 14; J: TRBJ2-2; size: few; CDR3: CSARTGGNTGELFF; DNA: TGCAGCGCTCGGACAGGGGGCAACACCGGGGAGCTGTTTTTT
D: NA; V: TRBV11-2; length: 14; J: TRBJ2-7; size: NA; CDR3: CASSLEGTSYEQYF; DNA: TGTGCCAGCAGCTTAGAGGGCACATCCTACGAGCAGTACTTC
D: TRBD2; V: TRBV11-2; length: 16; J: TRBJ2-5; size: few; CDR3: CASSPMTSGRGETQYF; DNA: TGTGCCAGCAGCCCCATGACTAGCGGGAGGGGAGAGACCCAGTACTTC
D: NA; V: TRBV23-1; length: 17; J: TRBJ1-1; size: NA; CDR3: CASTFVPGTHRDTEAFF; DNA: TGCGCCAGCACCTTTGTTCCCGGGACTCATAGGGACACTGAAGCTTTCTTT
D: NA; V: TRBV28; length: 14; J: TRBJ1-5; size: NA; CDR3: CASGSTGSWQPQHF; DNA: TGTGCCAGCGGTTCGACGGGAAGCTGGCAGCCCCAGCATTTT
D: TRBD2; V: TRBV5-1; length: 17; J: TRBJ2-2; size: NA; CDR3: CASSTGLAGVVTGELFF; DNA: TGCGCCAGCAGCACGGGACTAGCGGGAGTGGTTACCGGGGAGCTGTTTTTT
D: TRBD1; V: TRBV6-1; length: 14; J: TRBJ2-7; size: few; CDR3: CASSEGTGIDEQYF; DNA: TGTGCCAGCAGTGAAGGGACAGGGATCGACGAGCAGTACTTC
D: TRBD1; V: TRBV2; length: 15; J: TRBJ2-7; size: NA; CDR3: CASSSGQGYSYEQYF; DNA: TGTGCCAGCAGTTCTGGACAGGGCTATTCCTACGAGCAGTACTTC
D: NA; V: TRBV10-3; length: 13; J: TRBJ2-7; size: NA; CDR3: CAISEGTRGEQYF; DNA: TGTGCCATCAGTGAGGGGACACGCGGCGAGCAGTACTTC
D: NA; V: TRBV29-1; length: 12; J: TRBJ1-5; size: NA; CDR3: CSVGGGNQPQHF; DNA: TGCAGCGTTGGGGGGGGGAACCAGCCCCAGCATTTT
D: NA; V: TRBV6-6; length: 14; J: TRBJ1-3; size: NA; CDR3: CASSDGGAGNTIYF; DNA: TGTGCCAGCAGCGATGGGGGGGCGGGAAACACCATATATTTT
D: NA; V: TRBV4-2; length: 14; J: TRBJ2-3; size: NA; CDR3: CASSQGGFTDTQYF; DNA: TGTGCCAGCAGCCAAGGAGGCTTCACAGATACGCAGTATTTT
D: TRBD2; V: TRBV5-4; length: 14; J: TRBJ2-7; size: NA; CDR3: CASSSTSGAYEQYF; DNA: TGTGCCAGCAGCTCTACTAGCGGGGCCTACGAGCAGTACTTC
D: TRBD2; V: TRBV28; length: 16; J: TRBJ2-7; size: NA; CDR3: CASSTRFQRESHEQYF; DNA: TGTGCCAGCAGTACCCGCTTCCAGCGGGAGTCCCACGAGCAGTACTTC
D: TRBD1; V: TRBV5-1; length: 17; J: TRBJ2-5; size: NA; CDR3: CASSLDRGFYSSETQYF; DNA: TGCGCCAGCAGCTTAGACAGGGGGTTTTATTCGTCGGAGACCCAGTACTTC
D: TRBD1; V: TRBV19; length: 14; J: TRBJ1-5; size: NA; CDR3: CASSLQGAHQPQHF; DNA: TGTGCCAGTAGTTTACAGGGGGCCCATCAGCCCCAGCATTTT
D: NA; V: TRBV19; length: 14; J: TRBJ2-5; size: NA; CDR3: CASSITGPQETQYF; DNA: TGTGCCAGTAGTATAACAGGACCTCAAGAGACCCAGTACTTC
D: TRBD1; V: TRBV27; length: 18; J: TRBJ2-7; size: once; CDR3: CASSLRVRDRGPQGGEYF; DNA: TGTGCCAGCAGTTTGAGGGTGAGGGACAGGGGGCCCCAGGGTGGAGAGTACTTC
D: TRBD1; V: TRBV28; length: 15; J: TRBJ2-7; size: NA; CDR3: CASSPPTGSSYEQYF; DNA: TGTGCCAGCAGTCCCCCGACAGGGAGCTCCTACGAGCAGTACTTC
D: TRBD1; V: TRBV6-1; length: 14; J: TRBJ1-5; size: NA; CDR3: CASILDRGNQPQHF; DNA: TGTGCCAGCATCCTGGACAGGGGAAATCAGCCCCAGCATTTT
D: TRBD2; V: TRBV6-4; length: 15; J: TRBJ2-2; size: once; CDR3: CASSPLAGDTGELFF; DNA: TGTGCCAGCAGTCCGCTAGCGGGAGACACCGGGGAGCTGTTTTTT
D: NA; V: TRBV7-2; length: 21; J: TRBJ1-3; size: NA; CDR3: CASSLAAPWGPRFFSGNTIYF; DNA: TGTGCCAGCAGCTTAGCCGCTCCCTGGGGGCCCCGTTTCTTCTCTGGAAACACCATATATTTT
D: TRBD2; V: TRBV5-4; length: 14; J: TRBJ2-5; size: NA; CDR3: CASSPGTSGREQYF; DNA: TGTGCCAGCAGCCCCGGGACTAGCGGGAGGGAGCAGTACTTC
D: NA; V: TRBV11-3; length: 13; J: TRBJ1-1; size: NA; CDR3: CASSQQEYTEAFF; DNA: TGTGCCAGCAGTCAACAGGAGTACACTGAAGCTTTCTTT
D: TRBD2; V: TRBV4-2; length: 16; J: TRBJ2-7; size: NA; CDR3: CASSQGEGGRVSEQYF; DNA: TGTGCCAGCAGCCAAGGAGAGGGCGGGAGGGTTTCCGAGCAGTACTTC
D: NA; V: TRBV5-1; length: 12; J: TRBJ2-1; size: NA; CDR3: CASSRDSNEQFF; DNA: TGCGCCAGCAGCCGAGACAGCAATGAGCAGTTCTTC
D: NA; V: TRBV5-6; length: 12; J: TRBJ2-7; size: once; CDR3: CASSFREYEQYF; DNA: TGTGCCAGCAGCTTCCGGGAATACGAGCAGTACTTC
D: NA; V: TRBV6-1; length: 16; J: TRBJ1-5; size: NA; CDR3: CASSEYLDRGNQPQHF; DNA: TGTGCCAGCAGTGAATATTTAGATCGGGGCAATCAGCCCCAGCATTTT
D: TRBD2; V: TRBV25-1; length: 16; J: TRBJ2-2; size: NA; CDR3: CASSVLAAQNTGELFF; DNA: TGTGCCAGCAGTGTACTAGCGGCCCAGAACACCGGGGAGCTGTTTTTT
D: NA; V: TRBV7-9; length: 15; J: TRBJ1-5; size: NA; CDR3: CSSSLGAEPGQPQHF; DNA: TGTTCCAGCAGCTTGGGAGCCGAACCGGGACAGCCCCAGCATTTT
D: TRBD2; V: TRBV11-2; length: 15; J: TRBJ2-1; size: NA; CDR3: CASSLDSSGRGEQFF; DNA: TGTGCCAGCAGCTTAGATTCTAGCGGGAGGGGGGAGCAGTTCTTC
D: NA; V: TRBV4-2; length: 13; J: TRBJ2-1; size: NA; CDR3: CASSQELVIEQFF; DNA: TGTGCCAGCAGCCAAGAACTGGTCATTGAGCAGTTCTTC
D: TRBD2; V: TRBV5-1; length: 17; J: TRBJ2-5; size: NA; CDR3: CASSGGLAGGGVETQYF; DNA: TGCGCCAGCAGCGGGGGACTAGCGGGAGGAGGGGTAGAGACCCAGTACTTC
D: TRBD1; V: TRBV15; length: 15; J: TRBJ2-5; size: NA; CDR3: CATSRGVDRQETQYF; DNA: TGTGCCACCAGCAGAGGTGTGGACAGGCAAGAGACCCAGTACTTC
D: TRBD2; V: TRBV6-4; length: 17; J: TRBJ2-1; size: NA; CDR3: CASSDFAGTRLYNEQFF; DNA: TGTGCCAGCAGCGACTTTGCAGGGACTAGATTATACAATGAGCAGTTCTTC
D: TRBD2; V: TRBV13; length: 15; J: TRBJ2-7; size: NA; CDR3: CASSISGRSSYEQYF; DNA: TGTGCCAGCAGCATTAGCGGGAGGAGCTCCTACGAGCAGTACTTC
D: TRBD1; V: TRBV10-3; length: 13; J: TRBJ1-1; size: NA; CDR3: CATTGQLNTEAFF; DNA: TGTGCCACCACGGGACAGCTGAACACTGAAGCTTTCTTT
D: NA; V: TRBV29-1; length: 13; J: TRBJ2-1; size: NA; CDR3: CSVEVGLMDEQFF; DNA: TGCAGCGTTGAGGTGGGACTTATGGATGAGCAGTTCTTC
D: TRBD1; V: TRBV6-5; length: 14; J: TRBJ1-2; size: NA; CDR3: CASSLTTGGGGYTF; DNA: TGTGCCAGCAGTTTAACTACAGGGGGCGGAGGCTACACCTTC
D: NA; V: TRBV10-3; length: 15; J: TRBJ2-2; size: few; CDR3: CAISAGTSYTGELFF; DNA: TGTGCCATCAGTGCCGGGACAAGCTACACCGGGGAGCTGTTTTTT
D: TRBD1; V: TRBV10-3; length: 15; J: TRBJ1-5; size: NA; CDR3: CAISDAGGSNQPQHF; DNA: TGTGCCATCAGTGACGCAGGGGGCAGCAATCAGCCCCAGCATTTT
D: TRBD1; V: TRBV15; length: 15; J: TRBJ2-7; size: NA; CDR3: CATSRVRDRPLEQYF; DNA: TGTGCCACCAGCAGAGTCCGGGACAGACCTCTCGAGCAGTACTTC
D: TRBD1; V: TRBV9; length: 17; J: TRBJ1-2; size: NA; CDR3: CASSVIGTDLSNYGYTF; DNA: TGTGCCAGCAGCGTAATTGGGACAGACCTTTCTAACTATGGCTACACCTTC
D: NA; V: TRBV23-1; length: 14; J: TRBJ2-2; size: once; CDR3: CASSQFWVTRGAVF; DNA: TGCGCCAGCAGTCAATTCTGGGTGACCCGGGGAGCTGTTTTT
D: TRBD2; V: TRBV29-1; length: 14; J: TRBJ2-7; size: NA; CDR3: CSVGDRGGLGEQYF; DNA: TGCAGCGTTGGCGACCGGGGAGGGCTAGGCGAGCAGTACTTC
D: NA; V: TRBV5-1; length: 15; J: TRBJ2-2; size: NA; CDR3: CASSFFRGDTGELFF; DNA: TGCGCCAGCAGCTTTTTCAGGGGGGACACCGGGGAGCTGTTTTTT